A selection of T cell receptor beta chains follows, all from one sample in a study of blood T cell repertoires in COVID-19. Clones were sequenced by immunoSEQ multiplex PCR, and TCRdb holds only the in-frame ones, with some missing. The data hold over 60,000 clones, with roughly 82% observed a single time. The sequenced sample was peripheral blood. Every receptor here comes from an older man with active COVID-19. Both conserved end residues are part of each CDR3. Fields, in order: clone size, CDR3 length, J gene, D gene, V gene, CDR3 protein, CDR3 DNA. A D gene is named only where the DNA matches it firmly. Only part of the rows carry a size: once, few, many, or a class if the clone is expanded.

size: NA
length: 15
J: TRBJ2-7
D: NA
V: TRBV15
CDR3: CATTPRPGMDYEQYF
DNA: TGTGCCACCACTCCGCGACCAGGGATGGACTACGAGCAGTACTTC

size: NA
length: 15
J: TRBJ2-6
D: NA
V: TRBV27
CDR3: CATTLRGRGANVLTF
DNA: TGTGCCACGACACTCAGGGGGAGGGGGGCCAACGTCCTGACTTTC

size: NA
length: 16
J: TRBJ2-1
D: TRBD2
V: TRBV18
CDR3: CASSRLTSGRGNEQFF
DNA: TGTGCCAGCTCACGACTGACTAGCGGGAGGGGCAATGAGCAGTTCTTC

size: NA
length: 16
J: TRBJ2-1
D: TRBD1
V: TRBV14
CDR3: CASSQVGTGSVNEQFF
DNA: TGTGCCAGCAGCCAAGTAGGGACAGGGAGTGTCAATGAGCAGTTCTTC

size: NA
length: 18
J: TRBJ2-3
D: TRBD1
V: TRBV7-6
CDR3: CASSQSNSGQGRADTQYF
DNA: TGTGCCAGCAGCCAATCGAATTCGGGACAGGGGAGAGCAGATACGCAGTATTTT

size: NA
length: 15
J: TRBJ2-2
D: TRBD2
V: TRBV4-1
CDR3: CASSPGGSNTGELFF
DNA: TGCGCCAGCAGCCCGGGGGGTTCGAACACCGGGGAGCTGTTTTTT

size: few
length: 15
J: TRBJ2-3
D: NA
V: TRBV6-5
CDR3: CASAARQLNTDTQYF
DNA: TGTGCCAGCGCGGCCCGACAGCTCAACACAGATACGCAGTATTTT

size: NA
length: 15
J: TRBJ2-1
D: TRBD2
V: TRBV7-3
CDR3: CASSPPGGLYNEQFF
DNA: TGTGCCAGCAGCCCGCCCGGGGGGTTGTACAATGAGCAGTTCTTC

size: NA
length: 15
J: TRBJ1-2
D: TRBD1
V: TRBV19
CDR3: CASSIAHTGDYGYTF
DNA: TGTGCCAGTAGTATAGCCCACACAGGGGACTATGGCTACACCTTC

size: once
length: 14
J: TRBJ2-7
D: NA
V: TRBV29-1
CDR3: CSVGGGWQTYEQYF
DNA: TGCAGCGTTGGAGGAGGGTGGCAGACCTACGAGCAGTACTTC

size: NA
length: 17
J: TRBJ2-1
D: TRBD2
V: TRBV5-1
CDR3: CASSLGPSERGGPEQFF
DNA: TGCGCCAGCAGCTTGGGTCCCTCAGAGCGGGGGGGCCCTGAGCAGTTCTTC

size: NA
length: 16
J: TRBJ1-1
D: NA
V: TRBV21-1
CDR3: CASTPFLGQMNTEAFF
DNA: TGTGCCAGCACGCCCTTTCTTGGACAGATGAACACTGAAGCTTTCTTT

size: NA
length: 15
J: TRBJ1-5
D: NA
V: TRBV19
CDR3: CASSPGDYSNQPQHF
DNA: TGTGCCAGTAGTCCCGGGGACTATAGCAATCAGCCCCAGCATTTT

size: NA
length: 12
J: TRBJ2-7
D: NA
V: TRBV7-8
CDR3: CASSLAGHRQYF
DNA: TGTGCCAGCAGCTTAGCGGGGCACAGGCAGTACTTC

size: NA
length: 14
J: TRBJ2-7
D: NA
V: TRBV6-2/TRBV6-3
CDR3: CASSSMTTAYEQYF
DNA: TGTGCCAGCAGTTCGATGACTACGGCCTACGAGCAGTACTTC

size: NA
length: 14
J: TRBJ2-1
D: NA
V: TRBV7-2
CDR3: CASSPRQVYNEQFF
DNA: TGTGCCAGCAGCCCCCGACAGGTTTACAATGAGCAGTTCTTC

size: NA
length: 12
J: TRBJ1-2
D: NA
V: TRBV12-3/TRBV12-4
CDR3: CASSLIAEGYTF
DNA: TGTGCCAGCAGTTTAATCGCGGAGGGCTACACCTTC

size: NA
length: 13
J: TRBJ2-1
D: NA
V: TRBV14
CDR3: CASSQGAVNEQFF
DNA: TGTGCCAGCAGCCAGGGGGCTGTCAATGAGCAGTTCTTC

size: once
length: 15
J: TRBJ2-1
D: TRBD2
V: TRBV14
CDR3: CASSRTSGTYNEQFF
DNA: TGTGCCAGCAGCAGGACTAGCGGGACTTACAATGAGCAGTTCTTC

size: NA
length: 15
J: TRBJ2-7
D: TRBD1
V: TRBV30
CDR3: CAWSGAGQGVDEQYF
DNA: TGTGCCTGGAGTGGGGCGGGACAGGGGGTCGACGAGCAGTACTTC

size: NA
length: 19
J: TRBJ2-1
D: TRBD2
V: TRBV7-6
CDR3: CASSLPTHQTSGSYNEQFF
DNA: TGTGCCAGCAGCTTACCGACTCATCAGACTAGCGGGAGCTACAATGAGCAGTTCTTC

size: NA
length: 15
J: TRBJ1-5
D: NA
V: TRBV19
CDR3: CASSISRVGNQPQHF
DNA: TGTGCCAGTAGTATCTCCAGGGTGGGTAATCAGCCCCAGCATTTT

size: NA
length: 15
J: TRBJ1-6
D: NA
V: TRBV7-2
CDR3: CASSARGLHNSPLHF
DNA: TGTGCCAGCAGCGCCCGAGGGCTACATAATTCACCCCTCCACTTT

size: once
length: 14
J: TRBJ1-5
D: NA
V: TRBV29-1
CDR3: CSVGDSFNNQPQHF
DNA: TGCAGCGTTGGAGACAGTTTCAACAATCAGCCCCAGCATTTT

size: NA
length: 16
J: TRBJ2-1
D: TRBD1
V: TRBV19
CDR3: CASSIDGTGRVGEQFF
DNA: TGTGCCAGTAGTATAGATGGGACAGGGAGAGTGGGTGAGCAGTTCTTC

size: NA
length: 15
J: TRBJ1-6
D: NA
V: TRBV6-5
CDR3: CASVPVAGYNSPLHF
DNA: TGTGCCAGCGTCCCCGTTGCAGGTTATAATTCACCCCTCCACTTT

size: NA
length: 16
J: TRBJ1-5
D: TRBD1
V: TRBV19
CDR3: CASTDPGQGGSQPQHF
DNA: TGTGCCAGTACCGATCCCGGACAGGGAGGGAGTCAGCCCCAGCATTTT

size: NA
length: 15
J: TRBJ1-4
D: TRBD1
V: TRBV24-1
CDR3: CATSDPGQGSEKLFF
DNA: TGTGCCACCAGTGATCCGGGACAGGGCAGTGAAAAACTGTTTTTT

size: NA
length: 14
J: TRBJ2-1
D: TRBD1
V: TRBV6-5
CDR3: CASRTLTGGNEQFF
DNA: TGTGCCAGCAGAACTTTGACAGGGGGCAATGAGCAGTTCTTC